This passage covers 7 T cell receptor beta chains from one sample sequenced in a study of OX40 agonist ivuxolimab in advanced cancers. Sequenced by immunoSEQ multiplex PCR; TCRdb stores in-frame clones only, minus some. The table shows 95,000 to 150,000 clones, with 90% to 95% occurring only once. This specimen was CD4+ or CD8+ T cells sorted from blood, taken in a trial of the OX40 agonist ivuxolimab. The receptors derive from an adult with an advanced solid tumor such as melanoma, head and neck, liver or kidney cancer.

The rearrangement links TRBV27 to TRBJ2-3, with D unresolved. CDR3 length equals 13 residues. Germline V lookup: CDR1 MNHEY, CDR2 SMNVEV (reference sequence). The V end lost 7 bases, the J end lost 0 bases, and 8 bases lay between the germline ends. In DNA, the CDR3 is TGTGCCAGCAAGGCCCATAGCACAGATACGCAGTATTTT. Translating it yields CASKAHSTDTQYF.

The rearrangement uses TRBV11-3 and TRBJ1-4; possibly TRBD1 for D (5 bases). V was trimmed by 10 bases and J by 8 bases, leaving 20 bases between them. This CDR3 is built from 14 residues. The V gene's germline CDR1 is SGHNT and CDR2 YENEEA. Written as DNA, the CDR3 is TGTGCCAACCCGGGAGGCCAGGGTGAGGAAAAACTGTTTTTT. It translates to CANPGGQGEEKLFF.

CDR3 DNA sequence: TGTGCCAGCAGTGTGGGGTTCAGCAATCAGCCCCAGCATTTT. This encodes CASSVGFSNQPQHF. The genes are TRBV6-1 and TRBJ1-5, with D unclear. The V and J ends lost 4 bases and 1 base respectively, with 8 bases between them. This CDR3 has 14 amino acids. In germline, CDR1 is MNHNS, CDR2 SASEGT.

The chain uses TRBV6-1 and TRBJ1-3; D not certain. This CDR3 contains 15 residues. Per the germline V gene, CDR1 is MNHNS and CDR2 is SASEGT. V gave up 5 bases and J gave up 1 base, with 12 bases separating them. This chain's CDR3 is CASSPIAGSGNTIYF. DNA of the CDR3: TGTGCCAGCAGTCCGATTGCGGGGTCTGGAAACACCATATATTTT.

This clone showed up just once. This rearrangement joins TRBV9 to TRBJ1-2; a weak D match, TRBD1 (6 bases). The CDR3 loop spans 15 amino acids. Per germline, CDR1 SGDLS and CDR2 YYNGEE. With 4 bases removed from V and 2 bases from J, the gap between germline ends came to 15 bases. The CDR3 DNA follows: TGTGCCAGCAGCTCCCGGACAGCCCAGAACTATGGCTACACCTTC. The encoded protein is CASSSRTAQNYGYTF.

The chain uses TRBV11-2 and TRBJ1-1; D might be TRBD1 (5 bases). V shed 4 bases and J shed 3 bases, with 15 bases lying between them. Germline-derived CDR1 and CDR2 are SGHAT and FQNNGV. The CDR3 totals 15 residues. CDR3 in amino acids: CASSSVAAGYTEAFF. The DNA for the CDR3 is TGTGCCAGCAGCTCAGTTGCGGCAGGGTACACTGAAGCTTTCTTT.

This clone was counted once. This chain uses TRBV30 with TRBJ1-6; D gene uncertain. Trimming left V 4 bases short and J 9 bases short, with 19 bases between. CDR1 and CDR2 from the germline V gene are GTSNPN and SVGIG (reference sequence). The CDR3 has 15 residues. CDR3 nucleotide sequence: TGTGCCTGGAATCTACCCATCCCGACTACTTCACCCCTCCACTTT. It codes for CAWNLPIPTTSPLHF.